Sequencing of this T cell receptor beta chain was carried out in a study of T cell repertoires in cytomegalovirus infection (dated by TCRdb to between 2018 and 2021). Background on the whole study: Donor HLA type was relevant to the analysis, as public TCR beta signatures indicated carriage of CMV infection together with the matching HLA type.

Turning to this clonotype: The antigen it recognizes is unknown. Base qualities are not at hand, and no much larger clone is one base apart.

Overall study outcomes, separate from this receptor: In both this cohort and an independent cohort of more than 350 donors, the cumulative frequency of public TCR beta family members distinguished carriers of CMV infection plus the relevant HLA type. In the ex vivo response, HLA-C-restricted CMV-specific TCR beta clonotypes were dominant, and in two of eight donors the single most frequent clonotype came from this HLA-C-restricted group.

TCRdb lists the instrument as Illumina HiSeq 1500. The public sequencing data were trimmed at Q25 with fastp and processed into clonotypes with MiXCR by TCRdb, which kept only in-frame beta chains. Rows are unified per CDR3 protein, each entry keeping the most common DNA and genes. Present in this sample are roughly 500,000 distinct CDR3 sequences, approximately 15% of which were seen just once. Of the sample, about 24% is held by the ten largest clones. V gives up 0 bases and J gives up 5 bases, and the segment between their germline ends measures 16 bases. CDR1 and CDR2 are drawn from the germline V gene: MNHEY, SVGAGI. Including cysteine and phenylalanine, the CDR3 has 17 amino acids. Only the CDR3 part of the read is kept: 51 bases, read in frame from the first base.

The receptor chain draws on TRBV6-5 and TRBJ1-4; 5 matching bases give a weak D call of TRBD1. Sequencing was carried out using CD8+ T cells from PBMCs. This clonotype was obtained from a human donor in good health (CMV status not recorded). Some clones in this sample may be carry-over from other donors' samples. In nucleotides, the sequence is TGTGCCAGCAGTTACTCGAGCCCCAGGGAACGGAATGAAAAACTGTTTTTT. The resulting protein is CASSYSSPRERNEKLFF.